Listed here is a single T cell receptor beta chain. The target antigen is unknown. The data derive from a study of T cell responses to AZD1222 COVID-19 vaccine. The CDR3 consists of 14 residues. The germline CDR1 and CDR2 sequences are SNHLY and FYNNEI. V trimming: 7 bases; J trimming: 6 bases; junction bases outside the gene matches: 4. Whole-study findings and limits: Females made up more of the donors, who were largely white British, and clonal diversity may have come out too low.

Data came from immunoSEQ multiplex PCR; TCRdb stores just in-frame clones and leaves some out. The data show over 70,000 clones, with 75% to 90% seen just once and approximately 8.6% held by the top ten. V gene TRBV2 combines with J gene TRBJ2-2, with TRBD1 matching over 11 bases. Sequenced material: peripheral blood, taken 28 days after the second AZD1222 dose. The clonotype was recovered from an adult who received the AZD1222 COVID-19 vaccine. CDR3 bases: TGTGCCAGCACCAGGACAGGGGGCCCCGGGGAGCTGTTTTTT. As protein: CASTRTGGPGELFF.